This TCR beta chain was documented in a study of cytomegalovirus exposure and HLA in healthy donors (dated by TCRdb to 2015 to 2018). Background on the whole study: An earlier analysis of approximately 590 of the donors reported 250 to 350 Gb of sequence data and 100 million to 130 million unique TCR beta sequences from roughly 200 million T cells. An early release covering some 640 HLA-typed donors comprised about 300 gigabases of sequencing data and some 79 million unique TCR sequences. Of the roughly 400 genotyped donors, roughly 80% fell in the genetic ancestry cluster associated with self-reported Caucasian donors. The study aimed to test whether cataloging public T cell receptors could reveal signatures of past pathogen exposure. The T cell repertoires of 550 to 850 subjects were profiled by immunosequencing and related to cytomegalovirus serostatus. Besides the first cohort of about 730 subjects, a separate validation cohort made up of 120 different subjects was used. The study combined high-throughput TCR immunosequencing, statistical association of individual TCRs with disease status, and machine learning to predict cytomegalovirus infection status. A later analysis re-analyzed previously published TCR beta repertoires from approximately 670 donors and added high-resolution HLA genotyping to study TCR occurrence patterns. In the later analysis, no new phenotypic data were used to find candidate immune exposures; instead, reliance was placed on TCR beta sequences and their occurrence across donors. An earlier analysis of roughly 600 of the donors used high-throughput TCR beta sequencing to judge whether each TCR beta V gene segment behaved as functional or pseudogenic. Donor age, sex, ethnicity and CMV serostatus were compiled together with the repertoire data. A later genetic analysis used genome-wide SNP genotypes for 398 of the 666 donors, treating that subset as a discovery cohort. Every repertoire in the discovery cohort had been generated on one and the same sequencing platform. HLA typing covered class I and class II loci at four-digit resolution. Typing coverage varied by locus: roughly 629-640 donors for A, B, C, DRB1 and DQB1; more than 500 for DQA1; about 590 for DPA1; approximately 450 for DPB1. Because of strong linkage in the cohort, 5 or 6 DR-DQ haplotypes were treated as single units for association and clustering. Among 300 to 500 genotyped donors of the cohort, an average of approximately 200,000 unique TCR beta nucleotide sequences was sequenced per donor, of which roughly 17% were non-productive.

The cohort comprised 550 to 700 healthy bone marrow donors. At the time of sampling, every cohort member was nominally healthy, though immune exposures that went unrecorded were likely present. The donor tested CMV seronegative and was one of the 352 seronegative cohort members. A peripheral blood sample was collected from each donor, and TCR beta sequencing was performed on peripheral blood mononuclear cells. The Qiagen DNeasy Blood Extraction Kit was used to extract genomic DNA from the blood cell samples. Only a few counts were recorded for this clone. This clone's antigen is unknown. No base quality values were provided; no much bigger clone lies one nucleotide off. The CDR3 starts with the cysteine, ends with the phenylalanine, and has 13 residues. Just the 39-base CDR3 DNA is kept, in frame starting at base 1. From the germline V gene (reference sequence), CDR1 is SGHNT and CDR2 is YYREEE. V is reduced by 4 bases and J by 8 bases, leaving a spacing of 13 bases between them.

The method was the immunoSEQ multiplex PCR assay. A mixture of 60 forward primers for TCR Vbeta segments and 13 reverse primers for TCR Jbeta segments was used in the multiplex PCR. The CDR3 region of rearranged TCR beta genes was amplified from genomic DNA by a multiplex PCR assay. Amplified TCR beta libraries were sequenced as 87-base-pair reads on the Illumina HiSeq System. The original methods were these. A later analysis tallied tens of millions of unique TCR beta chains across the 666 repertoires, and some 12 million of those chains were shared by two or more donors. Raw reads were error-corrected and collapsed into unique sequences with a nearest-neighbor algorithm that merged closely related sequences to remove PCR and sequencing errors. CDR3 sequences were aligned to IMGT reference sequences to assign V, D and J gene segments. Each retained sequence needed at least a six-nucleotide match to both a V gene segment and a J gene segment. Rearrangements were called productive when the CDR3 lacked stop codons and stayed in frame with V and J; all others were non-productive. Following IMGT convention, CDR3 was defined as the stretch from the second conserved V-encoded cysteine up to the conserved J-encoded phenylalanine. Sequences without an unambiguous match to a single V gene segment were excluded from the earlier analysis of about 630 of the donors. In an earlier analysis of 587 of the donors, V segments were called functional above 56.7% productive rearrangements and were called segregating when the between-donor standard deviation exceeded 5%. A statistical classification framework was developed to diagnose cytomegalovirus status using the catalog of TCR beta chain sequences. In a later analysis, TCR nucleotide sequences were compared against IMGT/GENE-DB human TR gene sequences so that V and J genes could be assigned. The TCRdist pipeline was used in a later analysis to assign CDR3 sequences and most-parsimonious VDJ recombination scenarios. In a later analysis, each TCR beta chain was defined by its CDR3 amino acid sequence together with its V-gene family, and reads without a unique V-gene family were excluded. A later analysis removed 450 to 600 highly shared, low-generation-probability nucleotide sequences to deal with suspected cross-contamination and a sequencing artifact. A later analysis calculated a clonal expansion index for each public chain from normalized within-repertoire ranks of inferred template counts. In a later analysis, generation probabilities were computed with a VDJ recombination model fitted to out-of-frame rearrangements, and the resulting probabilities were checked against IGoR. In a later analysis, TCR-TCR, TCR-HLA and TCR-CMV co-occurrence was scored with hypergeometric tests, and a repertoire-size bias correction was applied to TCR pairs. In a later analysis, false discovery rates were estimated by permuting HLA or CMV assignments 20 times. A later analysis grouped co-occurring TCRs with DBSCAN, adding TCRdist sequence similarity when clustering within HLA-allele-positive subsets. Repertoires with fewer than 30,000 or more than 120,000 public chains, plus five repertoires with anomalous nucleotide sharing, were excluded from co-occurrence clustering. TCRdb retrieved this table from immuneACCESS and kept in-frame rearrangements only. Not all clones are present; in checked studies, unresolved V genes account for under half, and no reason is known for the remainder. That table supplies the V and J calls and clone size; D and trimming were determined from the DNA. Across this sample there are approximately 210,000 clones, with 75% to 80% seen only once. The leading ten clones occupy less than 2% of the sample.

General conclusions and limits of the study: According to a later analysis, TCR association rates differed among HLA loci, with DRB1 alleles showing the most associated TCRs and HLA-C alleles showing the fewest. Cytomegalovirus status was reported to be diagnosed by the classifier with high specificity and sensitivity in both the original and validation cohorts. In a later analysis, most CMV-associated TCR beta chains were found to appear HLA-restricted, with HLA associations seemingly driven largely by CMV exposure. Compared with the 666-donor mean, donors in an Asian-associated ancestry cluster had fewer N-insertions in productive TCRs, according to a later genetic analysis. The sequencing pipeline was judged likely to have produced a cluster of highly shared sequence variants as a technical artifact. In this cohort, only TCR beta chains were sequenced, and detectable features were limited by the absence of alpha or paired-chain data. Because HLA typing was unavailable for some donors at each locus, only the typed subset was used in association tests. Sequencing depth was assumed to be roughly uniform across donors in the presence/absence analyses, though that assumption may not hold. CMV serostatus was the only immune exposure information available for the cohort. A further reported finding was that TCR beta sequences accurately predicted the HLA-A and HLA-B alleles for most subjects in the first cohort. An association between a missense DCLRE1C variant and V-gene and J-gene trimming of TCR beta chains was found in a later genetic analysis and replicated in an independent cohort. Some IMGT-functional V segments, including TRBV6-2 and TRBV6-3, could not be told apart with the 87-base-pair reads, so those segments were excluded. Some 15 rarely observed V segments, including chromosome 9 orphons, were excluded from the earlier analysis of 550 to 700 of the donors because counts were too low. Correlated functional status among segregating V segments might be attributable to linkage disequilibrium, but an unknown experimental factor could not be ruled out. A total of 150 to 200 TCR beta chains were listed by the study as associated with cytomegalovirus. In an earlier analysis of roughly 500 of the donors, most TCR beta V segments appeared in productive rearrangements about 87% or about 30% of the time, broadly matching IMGT annotations. Specific HLA alleles were associated with 16,951 TCR beta sequences at a false discovery rate of 0.05 in a later analysis. Most TCR sequences were seen in very few donors, while some public TCRs were found in many individuals. A later analysis reported that several top co-occurrence clusters appeared linked to parvovirus B19, influenza, CMV and Epstein-Barr virus. Compared with equally common non-associated chains, HLA-associated TCR beta chains in a later analysis were more clonally expanded and had lower generation probabilities. Assigning TCR associations to individual alleles was difficult when HLA alleles, especially DR and DQ, strongly co-occurred. In vitro tests confirmed that a few of the cytomegalovirus-associated TCR beta chains recognize cytomegalovirus antigens. The authors suggested that the approach could potentially be generalized to other disease states and immunological phenotypes.

The receptor was derived from a male donor in good health and CMV-seronegative. The chain links TRBV5-4 with TRBJ2-1, and the D gene may be TRBD2, 5 bases matching. Specimen: PBMCs. The CDR3 sequence is CASSRGNSDEQFF. The sequence in DNA is TGTGCCAGCAGCCGGGGAAATTCGGATGAGCAGTTCTTC.